This TCR beta chain was sequenced during a study of cytomegalovirus exposure and HLA in healthy donors (dated by TCRdb to 2017 to 2019). Background for the entire study: An earlier analysis of approximately 640 of the donors reported approximately 290 Gb of sequence data and more than 90 million unique TCR beta sequences from 150 million to 200 million T cells. Among about 370 genotyped donors of the cohort, an average of about 220,000 unique TCR beta nucleotide sequences was sequenced per donor, of which 15% to 20% were non-productive. In addition to the first cohort of approximately 650 subjects, a separate validation cohort of under 150 different subjects was used. High-throughput TCR immunosequencing, statistical association of individual TCRs with disease status, and machine learning were combined to predict cytomegalovirus infection status. The study aimed to test whether signatures of past pathogen exposure could be identified by cataloging public T cell receptors. About five DR-DQ haplotypes were treated as single units for association and clustering because of strong linkage in the cohort. All discovery cohort repertoires had been generated using a single sequencing platform. An earlier analysis of fewer than 700 of the donors applied high-throughput TCR beta sequencing to assess whether each TCR beta V gene segment acted as functional or pseudogenic. A later analysis re-analyzed previously published TCR beta repertoires from approximately 670 donors and added high-resolution HLA genotyping to study TCR occurrence patterns. Rather than using new phenotypic data, the later analysis identified candidate immune exposures from TCR beta sequences and from how often those sequences occurred across donors. Alongside the repertoire data, information on donor age, sex, ethnicity and CMV serostatus was compiled. In a later genetic analysis, genome-wide SNP genotypes for about 65% of the roughly 670 donors were used, and that subset was treated as a discovery cohort. HLA typing included class I and class II loci at four-digit resolution. The study used immunosequencing to profile the T cell repertoires of approximately 690 subjects and linked those repertoires to cytomegalovirus serostatus. An early release that covered about 600 HLA-typed donors contained about 290 gigabases of sequencing data and 70 million to 100 million unique TCR sequences. Typing coverage varied by locus: roughly 629-640 donors for A, B, C, DRB1 and DQB1; under 550 for DQA1; about 570 for DPA1; 450 to 480 for DPB1. The genetic ancestry cluster associated with self-reported Caucasian donors included about 81% of the 300 to 450 genotyped donors. On the study overall, not on this receptor specifically: Because HLA typing was missing for some donors at each locus, association tests included only the typed subset. In a later analysis, TCR association rates were found to vary across HLA loci, with the most associated TCRs seen for DRB1 alleles and the fewest for HLA-C alleles. A further reported finding was that TCR beta sequences accurately predicted the HLA-A and HLA-B alleles for most subjects in the first cohort. The earlier analysis of approximately 560 of the donors excluded some 16 rarely observed V segments, including chromosome 9 orphons, because counts were too low. Three of the identified cytomegalovirus-associated TCR beta chains were confirmed in vitro to be specific for cytomegalovirus antigens. When HLA alleles, especially DR and DQ, strongly co-occurred, attributing TCR associations to individual alleles was difficult. According to a later analysis, most CMV-associated TCR beta chains appeared to be HLA-restricted, and the HLA associations seemed to be driven largely by CMV exposure. Most TCR sequences were observed very rarely across donors, whereas some public TCRs were present in many individuals. A later genetic analysis reported fewer N-insertions in productive TCRs among donors in an Asian-associated ancestry cluster than the roughly 700-donor mean. For the cohort, immune exposure information was limited to CMV serostatus. Linkage disequilibrium might explain the correlated functional status among segregating V segments, but an unknown experimental factor could not be excluded. The 87-base-pair reads could not distinguish some IMGT-functional V segments, including TRBV6-2 and TRBV6-3, so those segments were excluded. The authors suggested that the approach could potentially be generalized to other disease states and immunological phenotypes. A group of highly shared sequence variants was considered likely to be a technical artifact of the sequencing pipeline. V-gene and J-gene trimming of TCR beta chains was associated with a missense DCLRE1C variant in a later genetic analysis, and the association was replicated in an independent cohort. Broadly in line with IMGT annotations, most TCR beta V segments showed up in productive rearrangements about 87% or about 30% of the time in an earlier analysis of several hundred of the donors. Compared with equally common non-associated chains, HLA-associated TCR beta chains in a later analysis were more clonally expanded and had lower generation probabilities. The study gave a list of 150 to 200 TCR beta chains associated with cytomegalovirus. In a later analysis, 16,951 TCR beta sequences were associated with specific HLA alleles at a false discovery rate of 0.05. The presence/absence analyses assumed that sequencing depth was roughly uniform across donors, and that assumption may not be true. The classifier was reported to diagnose cytomegalovirus status with high specificity and sensitivity in both the original and validation cohorts. In a later analysis, several top co-occurrence clusters were reported to appear linked to parvovirus B19, influenza, CMV and Epstein-Barr virus. In this cohort, only TCR beta chains were sequenced, and detectable features were limited by the absence of alpha or paired-chain data.

Library preparation used the immunoSEQ multiplex PCR assay. The multiplex PCR relied on a mix of 60 forward primers for TCR Vbeta segments and 13 reverse primers for TCR Jbeta segments. The CDR3 region of rearranged TCR beta genes was amplified from genomic DNA by a multiplex PCR assay. The Illumina HiSeq System was used to sequence the amplified TCR beta libraries as 87-base-pair reads. In the authors' own workflow: In a later analysis, some 80 million unique TCR beta chains were counted across the approximately 640 repertoires, and roughly 11 million of these chains were shared by at least two donors. Raw reads were error-corrected and collapsed into unique sequences by a nearest-neighbor algorithm in which closely related sequences were merged to remove PCR and sequencing errors. CDR3 sequences were aligned to IMGT reference sequences to assign V, D and J gene segments. For a sequence to be retained, a match of at least six nucleotides to both a V gene segment and a J gene segment was required. Rearrangements were classified as productive when the CDR3 lacked stop codons and remained in frame with V and J, and all other rearrangements were classified as non-productive. CDR3 was defined by IMGT convention, running from the second conserved V-encoded cysteine to the conserved J-encoded phenylalanine. Sequences without an unambiguous match to a single V gene segment were excluded from the earlier analysis of 587 of the donors. In an earlier analysis of approximately 590 of the donors, V segments were called functional above 56.7% productive rearrangements and were called segregating when the between-donor standard deviation exceeded 5%. To diagnose cytomegalovirus status from the catalog of TCR beta chain sequences, a statistical classification framework was built. In a later analysis, TCR nucleotide sequences were compared against IMGT/GENE-DB human TR gene sequences so that V and J genes could be assigned. In a later analysis, CDR3 sequences and most-parsimonious VDJ recombination scenarios were assigned using the TCRdist pipeline. In a later analysis, each TCR beta chain was defined by its CDR3 amino acid sequence together with its V-gene family, and reads without a unique V-gene family were excluded. A later analysis removed several hundred highly shared, low-generation-probability nucleotide sequences to deal with suspected cross-contamination and a sequencing artifact. In a later analysis, a clonal expansion index was calculated for each public chain from normalized within-repertoire ranks of inferred template counts. Generation probabilities in a later analysis came from a VDJ recombination model fitted to out-of-frame rearrangements, and those results were checked against IGoR. Hypergeometric tests were used in a later analysis to score TCR-TCR, TCR-HLA and TCR-CMV co-occurrence, with a repertoire-size bias correction applied to the TCR pairs. In a later analysis, false discovery rates were estimated by permuting HLA or CMV assignments 20 times. A later analysis grouped co-occurring TCRs with DBSCAN, adding TCRdist sequence similarity when clustering within HLA-allele-positive subsets. Co-occurrence clustering excluded repertoires with fewer than 30,000 or more than 120,000 public chains, plus five with anomalous nucleotide sharing. In its TCRdb copy, this immuneACCESS table keeps in-frame sequences only and misses some clones. Where compared with another copy, unresolved V genes explain less than half of these, and the others have no known cause. The V and J calls and clone size come from that table; D and trimming were worked out from the DNA. The sample table records about 130,000 clones; about 78% of these occur just once. The ten largest account for about 1.2% of the sample.

With respect to this clone: Its specific antigen is unknown. The sample holds no much larger clone one base away, and base qualities are not on file.

The cohort comprised 670 or so healthy bone marrow donors. At the time of sampling, every cohort member was nominally healthy, though immune exposures that went unrecorded were likely present. The donor tested CMV seronegative and was one of the 352 seronegative cohort members. A peripheral blood sample was provided by each donor, and peripheral blood mononuclear cells were used for TCR beta sequencing. The Qiagen DNeasy Blood Extraction Kit was used to extract genomic DNA from the blood cell samples. Clipping removes 0 bases from V and 9 bases from J, with 10 as the unmatched junction base count. There are 16 amino acids in the CDR3, from cysteine to phenylalanine inclusive. Only the CDR3 region is kept as DNA, spanning 48 bases read in frame from base 1. In the germline V gene, CDR1 corresponds to SGHRS and CDR2 to YFSETQ.

Material for sequencing was PBMCs. The V and J genes are TRBV5-1 and TRBJ2-1; 9 middle bases align to TRBD2. This TCR was recovered from a female donor in good health and CMV-seronegative. The CDR3 reads as follows: CASSLALGLALSEQFF. The DNA sequence is TGCGCCAGCAGCTTGGCCTTGGGACTAGCTCTGAGTGAGCAGTTCTTC.